Presented here are 17 T cell receptor beta chains from one specimen sequenced in a study of T cell responses to AZD1222 COVID-19 vaccine (dated by TCRdb to the early 2020s). What the time point label conveys for this sample: about 28 days (+/-7) after the second vaccine dose. The library was obtained by the immunoSEQ multiplex PCR assay. TCRdb obtained this table from immuneACCESS and retained in-frame rearrangements with V and J assigned. These tables miss some clones; where compared with another copy, unresolved V genes account for less than half of the shortfall, and the remainder is unexplained. The sample table contains about 270,000 clones; only one count was recorded for 90% to 95% of them. 0.5% to 0.7% of the sample comes from the top ten. The sequencing here drew on peripheral blood, taken 28 days after the second AZD1222 dose. All receptors come from an adult who received the AZD1222 COVID-19 vaccine.

This sequence joins TRBV5-8 and TRBJ1-1; D may be TRBD1 (5 bases). Per the germline V gene, CDR1 is SGHTS and CDR2 is YDEGEE. Trimming took off 3 bases at V and 10 bases at J, with 13 bases between the two ends. The length of the CDR3 is 12 residues. Here the CDR3 reads CASSSQGGVAFF. CDR3 coding DNA: TGTGCCAGCAGCTCCCAGGGCGGAGTAGCTTTCTTT.

About this clone: Other DNA variants within this sample encode the same CDR3. The CDR3, as DNA: TGTGCCAGCAGCTTAGGAAATAACTATGGCTACACCTTC. This translates into CASSLGNNYGYTF. The genes are TRBV11-1 and TRBJ1-2; D is undetermined. Germline CDR1 is SGHAT and CDR2 is FQDESV (reference sequence). CDR3 length: 13 residues. Trimming removed 1 base at V and 1 base at J, with 4 bases between.

This chain joins TRBV28 and TRBJ2-5; 9 nucleotides line up with TRBD2. Germline CDR1 is MDHEN and CDR2 is SYDVKM. The CDR3 covers 16 residues. Unmatched junction bases numbered 10, after V lost 6 bases and J lost 2 bases. The CDR3 reads CASSPSGEGDQETQYF. In DNA, the CDR3 is TGTGCCAGCAGCCCTAGCGGGGAGGGAGATCAAGAGACCCAGTACTTC.

The DNA for the CDR3 is TGTGCCAGTAGTAAGGGCGCGAACACCGGGGAGCTGTTTTTT. Encoded protein: CASSKGANTGELFF. The chain recombines TRBV19 with TRBJ2-2; no clear D gene. Germline V gene data show CDR1 as LNHDA and CDR2 as SQIVND (reference sequence). The CDR3 length is 14 residues. The V end was cut by 4 bases, the J end by 0 bases, with 6 bases between. Full variable domain (rest looked up from reference TRBV19 and TRBJ2-2): DGGITQSPKYLFRKEGQNVTLSCEQNLNHDAMYWYRQDPGQGLRLIYYSQIVNDFQKGDIAEGYSVSREKKESFPLTVTSAQKNPTAFYLCASSKGANTGELFFGEGSRLTVL.

The rearrangement joins TRBV4-1 to TRBJ1-2; perhaps TRBD1 as D (5 bases). Germline V gene sequence: CDR1 MGHRA, CDR2 YSYEKL. The CDR3 contains 15 residues. Trimming removed 2 bases from V and 4 bases from J, with 14 bases in between. Here the CDR3 reads CASSQSLTEPYGYTF. CDR3 DNA sequence: TGCGCCAGCAGCCAATCCCTGACAGAACCCTATGGCTACACCTTC.

This sequence joins TRBV28 and TRBJ1-1; TRBD1 agrees at 7 bases. The CDR3 totals 17 residues. In germline, CDR1 is MDHEN, CDR2 SYDVKM. J lost 3 bases, V lost 4 bases, and 14 bases had no gene match. In DNA form, the CDR3 reads TGTGCCAGCAGTTCCCCCCTAATACAGGGGCGATACACTGAAGCTTTCTTT. Translating gives CASSSPLIQGRYTEAFF.

This chain connects TRBV4-1 to TRBJ2-5, with D unclear. Germline V gene sequence: CDR1 MGHRA, CDR2 YSYEKL. The CDR3 is 14 amino acids. V lost 0 bases to trimming and J lost 2 bases, with 7 bases between them. The CDR3 region is CASSQEQIQETQYF. The CDR3 region has the DNA TGCGCCAGCAGCCAAGAACAAATACAAGAGACCCAGTACTTC.

V usage is TRBV6-5 and J usage is TRBJ1-6; possibly TRBD1 for D (6 bases). Trimming shortened V by 6 bases and J by 11 bases, and 14 bases separated the two germline ends. Germline values: CDR1 MNHEY, CDR2 SVGAGI. The CDR3 is 13 amino acids. CDR3 DNA sequence: TGTGCCAGCAGCCCCAGGGGTAGGGCACCCCTCCACTTT. Its translation: CASSPRGRAPLHF.

V and J are TRBV23-1 and TRBJ2-3, with D perhaps TRBD1 or TRBD2 (5 bases each). TRBV23-1 is an ORF, with its function uncertain. The CDR3 sequence is 17 residues long. Deletions cut 0 bases from V and 9 bases from J, with 22 bases between. The CDR3 region has the DNA TGCGCCAGCAGTCAATCGCCGGGGCCGGCGGCACAACGGACGCAGTATTTT. Protein product: CASSQSPGPAAQRTQYF.

The chain couples TRBV2 to TRBJ1-3; 8 nucleotides align to TRBD1. V gave up 3 bases and J gave up 4 bases; unmatched junction bases: 2. Germline V gene data show CDR1 as SNHLY and CDR2 as FYNNEI. The CDR3 has 14 residues. CDR3: CASSDRGLGNTIYF. As DNA, the CDR3 is TGTGCCAGCAGTGACAGGGGGCTCGGAAACACCATATATTTT. Supplemented by reference TRBV2 and TRBJ1-3, the full variable domain reads EPEVTQTPSHQVTQMGQEVILRCVPISNHLYFYWYRQILGQKVEFLVSFYNNEISEKSEIFDDQFSVERPDGSNFTLKIRSTKLEDSAMYFCASSDRGLGNTIYFGEGSWLTVV.

The gene calls are TRBV10-3 and TRBJ1-5; 7 positions match TRBD1. CDR3 length: 14 residues. The germline V gene has CDR1 ENHRY and CDR2 SYGVKD. V dropped 3 bases and J dropped 5; count of bases not matched to a gene: 4. As DNA, the CDR3 is TGTGCCATCAGTGAAGGGCAGGGGGATCAGCCCCAGCATTTT. It is translated as CAISEGQGDQPQHF.

V is TRBV28 and J is TRBJ1-4, with TRBD1 identical over 9 bases. V dropped 1 base and J dropped 3; count of bases not matched to a gene: 3. Germline V gene lookup returns CDR1 MDHEN and CDR2 SYDVKM. This CDR3 is 16 amino acids long. The CDR3 DNA reads as TGTGCCAGCAGTTTATCGTGGACAGGGGCTAATGAAAAACTGTTTTTT. This encodes CASSLSWTGANEKLFF.

The chain has TRBV12-3 or TRBV12-4 and TRBJ1-6, with D unresolved. Between the trimmed V and J ends, which lost 10 bases and 8 bases, there was a span of 15 bases. This CDR3 comprises 13 residues. The CDR3: CATRGKVHSPLHF. Written as DNA, the CDR3 is TGTGCCACCCGGGGAAAGGTCCATTCACCCCTCCACTTT.

The CDR3 coding sequence is TGCGCCAGCAGCTTGGCCTGGATACAGGGCCCGAACACCGGGGAGCTGTTTTTT. It is translated as CASSLAWIQGPNTGELFF. The chain uses TRBV5-1 and TRBJ2-2, with D maybe TRBD1 (6 bases). There are 18 residues in the CDR3. Trimming shortened V by 0 bases and J by 0 bases, and 15 bases separated the two germline ends. Germline CDR1 is SGHRS and CDR2 is YFSETQ.

The rearrangement links TRBV6-2 or TRBV6-3 to TRBJ2-2, with TRBD2 as a possible D gene (6 bases). Germline CDR1 is MNHEY and CDR2 is SVGEGT. Trimming removed 5 bases from V and 0 bases from J, with 10 bases in between. There are 15 residues in the CDR3. The CDR3 DNA is TGTGCCAGCAGTGAGCGGGCCACGAACACCGGGGAGCTGTTTTTT. Translation gives CASSERATNTGELFF.

The chain couples TRBV2 to TRBJ2-2; D gene unclear. This CDR3 is 14 amino acids long. Trimming removed 7 bases at V and 5 bases at J, with 14 bases between. Germline V CDR1 and CDR2: SNHLY, FYNNEI. DNA of the CDR3: TGTGCCAGCACCAGAAGTTCGGTAACCGGGGAGCTGTTTTTT. It translates to CASTRSSVTGELFF.

The V and J genes are TRBV3-1 (or the pseudogene TRBV3-2) and TRBJ2-7; possibly TRBD1 for D (6 bases). The CDR3 sequence is 12 residues long. With 5 bases removed from V and 6 bases from J, the gap between germline ends came to 11 bases. Germline lookup yields CDR1 LGHDT and CDR2 YNNKEL (reference sequence). The CDR3 reads CASSSQGTEQYF. CDR3 coding DNA: TGTGCCAGCAGCTCACAGGGTACCGAGCAGTACTTC.